The entry that follows covers one T cell receptor beta chain sequence. Its antigen is undetermined. One end of the junction varies from germline; a read error may be responsible. This record belongs to a study of blood T cells in healthy people across ages. Points from the study as a whole: PBMCs left unsorted prevented a conclusive naive versus antigen-experienced comparison.

Peripheral blood from each donor was collected in a volume of approximately 9.5 milliliters. The CDR3 runs 13 residues. Germline V gene data show CDR1 as SQVTM and CDR2 as ANQGSEA. For the second PCR, which ran for about 6 to 11 cycles, a sample-barcoded 5' primer and a J-beta primer mix were used. With 12 random nucleotides, a template-switch adaptor tagged each individual cDNA molecule. Every sample gave at least 3 million paired-end reads containing CDR3. TCRdb used MiXCR to reprocess the 5' RACE reads, holding one entry per CDR3 protein. Among about 1,800,000 distinct CDR3 sequences listed, roughly 27% were seen once.

What was sequenced was blood. The chain employs TRBV29-1 and TRBJ2-3; D uncertain. The source of this sequence is a woman younger than 45 in good health. The CDR3 DNA follows: TGCAGCGTTGTCTCTAGAAGAACAGATATGCAGTATTTT. This gives the protein CSVVSRRTDMQYF.